This T cell receptor (beta chain) came from a study of CD8 T cells in cerebrospinal fluid in Alzheimer's disease. Study overall: CSF T cell clonal expansion was assessed by plate-based nested PCR and droplet-based sequencing.

This clonotype shows up as medium-sized by frequency. Its cognate antigen is unknown. This CDR3 has 18 amino acids. Germline V gives CDR1 SEHNR, CDR2 FQNEAQ (reference sequence). General study results and limits: EBV-specific TCRs in cerebrospinal fluid reportedly do not establish a causal EBV–Alzheimer's link.

10X single-cell V(D)J and 5' gene-expression libraries profiled CSF cells. TCRdb re-called the 10x single-cell sequencing reads; every CDR3 protein appears as one record, without DNA. The specimen's table records fewer than 1,000 distinct CDR3 sequences. A neurodegenerative disease comparison group consisted of Parkinson's disease patients. The rearrangement uses TRBV7-9 and TRBJ2-3; the TCRdb call, TRBD1, lacks DNA for checking. The sequenced sample consisted of cerebrospinal fluid. The clonotype comes from a human donor with Parkinson's disease. This CDR3 reads CASSARITIRGSTDTQYF.